This T cell receptor (beta chain) is from a study of T cell clonality in common variable immunodeficiency. General study results and limits: In common variable immunodeficiency, TCR beta chains reportedly carried fewer deletions and N-nucleotide insertions.

Some clones are missing from TCRdb's copy, which holds only in-frame ones; the method was immunoSEQ multiplex PCR. The sample was found to contain tens of thousands of clones, and every one recurs. This clone was detected many times. Its antigen is still unknown. At one of its ends the junction is not consistent with the germline gene, which may arise from a read error. The receptor was derived from a person between 18 and 70 years old in good health. The sequenced material came from peripheral blood mononuclear cells.

CDR3 bases read: TGCGCCAGCAGTTTGGACAGGGTGGGCACAGATACG. Translated, it gives CASSLDRVGTDT. The full CDR3 sequence reads CASSLDRVGTDTQYF. The V gene is TRBV5-1, the J gene TRBJ2-3; TRBD1 agrees at 8 bases. The read is 3 residues too short to cover the CDR3 end, so that end is filled in from the germline J gene. The CDR3 is 15 residues long. Germline V gives CDR1 SGHRS, CDR2 YFSETQ.